Following are 17 T cell receptor beta chains from one sample sequenced in a study of blood T cell repertoires in COVID-19. Here immunoSEQ multiplex PCR was the method, and the copy in TCRdb shows in-frame clones only, minus some. The sample carries approximately 240,000 clones, 75% to 85% recorded once. The sample comprised peripheral blood. These TCRs come from a human donor in a cohort sampled during active COVID-19.

The rearrangement uses TRBV5-1 and TRBJ2-1, with 9 bases that match TRBD1. This CDR3 is 16 amino acids long. Germline values: CDR1 SGHRS, CDR2 YFSETQ. The V segment lost 5 bases and the J segment 9 bases; nucleotides outside the gene matches: 15. The CDR3 DNA follows: TGCGCCAGCAGAATCAGGGGGGACAGGGTAATCGGTGAGCAGTTCTTC. It encodes CASRIRGDRVIGEQFF.

CDR3: CASSAGGRDETQYF. CDR3 DNA sequence: TGCGCCAGCAGCGCGGGAGGGCGGGATGAGACCCAGTACTTC. V and J are TRBV5-1 and TRBJ2-5; 9 positions match TRBD2. The V and J ends lost 4 bases and 5 bases, in that order; junction bases with no gene match: 6. The CDR3 totals 14 residues. CDR1 is SGHRS, CDR2 YFSETQ, per germline.

This clone was seen only a few times. The V gene is TRBV11-2, the J gene TRBJ2-7, with D uncertain. V lost 4 bases, J lost 3 bases, and 4 bases lay in between. This CDR3 region has 11 residues. Germline values: CDR1 SGHAT, CDR2 FQNNGV. The CDR3 nucleotides are TGTGCCAGCAGCTCGTTCTACGAGCAGTACTTC. This codes for CASSSFYEQYF. The full variable domain, in which reference TRBV11-2 and TRBJ2-7 provide the parts outside the CDR3, is EAGVAQSPRYKIIEKRQSVAFWCNPISGHATLYWYQQILGQGPKLLIQFQNNGVVDDSQLPKDRFSAERLKGVDSTLKIQPAKLEDSAVYLCASSSFYEQYFGPGTRLTVT.

This chain joins TRBV12-3 or TRBV12-4 and TRBJ1-1; D is uncertain. The CDR3 has 13 residues. Deletions cut 6 bases from V and 6 bases from J, with 14 bases between. CDR3 coding DNA: TGTGCCAGCAGACCCGGAGGTAAGGCTGAAGCTTTCTTT. Its protein product is CASRPGGKAEAFF.

Worth noting for this clone: At one end, the junction sequence differs from germline, possibly due to a read error. The CDR3 region is CASSRSAGETQYF. CDR3 bases: TGTGCTAGCAGCCGGTCAGCGGGGGAGACCCAGTACTTC. The chain employs TRBV7-7 and TRBJ2-5, with TRBD2 matching 7 bases. Germline values: CDR1 SSHAT, CDR2 FNYEAQ (reference sequence). The CDR3 has 13 amino acids.

This clone came up a few times. The chain couples TRBV14 to TRBJ2-1; 8 nucleotides match TRBD1. From germline, CDR1 is SGHDN and CDR2 FVKESK. J lost 12 bases, V lost 1 base, and 11 bases had no gene match. The CDR3 loop spans 15 amino acids. The CDR3 DNA reads as TGTGCCAGCAGCCAAGCTGCAGGGGGCGCGTTCAGGCAGTTCTTC. As protein: CASSQAAGGAFRQFF.

This chain uses TRBV4-1 with TRBJ2-1; a possible D gene is TRBD1 (6 bases). There are 18 residues in the CDR3. Trimming took 0 bases from V and 5 from J, leaving 20 bases between them. The germline V gene has CDR1 MGHRA and CDR2 YSYEKL. The CDR3 DNA follows: TGCGCCAGCAGCCAAGAAGGACTCAGAACAGGGCTAAACAATGAGCAGTTCTTC. This encodes CASSQEGLRTGLNNEQFF.

The chain carries TRBV5-1 and TRBJ2-3; possibly TRBD1 for D (5 bases). From germline, CDR1 is SGHRS and CDR2 YFSETQ. Trimming cost V 0 bases and J 2 bases, with 10 bases left between them. The CDR3 spans 15 residues. The CDR3 loop reads CASSLDGAVTDTQYF. In DNA, the CDR3 is TGCGCCAGCAGCTTGGATGGGGCGGTCACAGATACGCAGTATTTT.

V usage is TRBV6-5 and J usage is TRBJ2-1, with D possibly being TRBD1 (7 bases). With 6 bases removed from V and 3 bases from J, the gap between germline ends came to 15 bases. Germline V gene data show CDR1 as MNHEY and CDR2 as SVGAGI. The CDR3 has 15 residues. CDR3 region: CASSVDREVYNEQFF. DNA of the CDR3: TGTGCCAGCAGCGTAGACAGGGAGGTCTACAATGAGCAGTTCTTC.

This clone was recorded only once. V gene TRBV10-2 combines with J gene TRBJ2-6, with D tentatively TRBD1 (6 bases). This CDR3 contains 20 residues. The ends were cut back, 7 bases at V and 0 bases at J, with 25 bases in the middle. Germline CDR1 reads WSHSY; CDR2 reads SAAADI. The CDR3 region is CASNPTFSDSFYSGANVLTF. The CDR3 DNA sequence: TGCGCCAGCAATCCCACCTTTTCGGACAGTTTTTACTCTGGGGCCAACGTCCTGACTTTC.

This clone was seen just once. The chain has TRBV27 and TRBJ1-2, with 7 bases aligning to TRBD1. With V trimmed by 5 bases and J by 1 base, 10 bases remained unmatched. The CDR3 is made up of 16 amino acids. The germline CDR1 and CDR2 sequences are MNHEY and SMNVEV (reference sequence). The CDR3 DNA reads TGTGCCAGCAGTGCGACAGGGTTAGAAGGTAACTATGGCTACACCTTC. Its translation is CASSATGLEGNYGYTF.

V is TRBV5-4 and J is TRBJ2-4, with D perhaps matching TRBD2 (7 bases). Germline V gene sequence: CDR1 SGHNT, CDR2 YYREEE (reference sequence). The germline V and J ends were trimmed by 4 bases and 6 bases, with 17 bases remaining between them. The CDR3 consists of 15 residues. The CDR3 sequence: CASSKGAGAGNIQYF. The CDR3 DNA is TGTGCCAGCAGCAAAGGGGCGGGGGCTGGAAACATTCAGTACTTC.

The chain recombines TRBV11-2 with TRBJ2-2; D not resolved. Between the trimmed V and J ends, which lost 1 base and 7 bases, there was a span of 10 bases. Germline V CDR1 and CDR2: SGHAT, FQNNGV. This CDR3 comprises 14 residues. CDR3 region: CASSLVLAGGELFF. The CDR3 DNA sequence: TGTGCCAGCAGCTTAGTTTTGGCAGGCGGGGAGCTGTTTTTT.

The chain carries TRBV5-1 and TRBJ2-2; 7 bases align to TRBD2. With V trimmed by 0 bases and J by 1 base, 3 bases remained unmatched. Germline loops: CDR1 SGHRS, CDR2 YFSETQ. The CDR3 length is 16 residues. CDR3 protein: CASSLDERGNTGELFF. In DNA, the CDR3 is TGCGCCAGCAGCTTGGATGAGCGGGGGAACACCGGGGAGCTGTTTTTT. Using reference TRBV5-1 and TRBJ2-2 for the parts outside the CDR3, the full variable domain is KAGVTQTPRYLIKTRGQQVTLSCSPISGHRSVSWYQQTPGQGLQFLFEYFSETQRNKGNFPGRFSGRQFSNSRSEMNVSTLELGDSALYLCASSLDERGNTGELFFGEGSRLTVL.

This chain uses TRBV7-9 with TRBJ2-4, with D possibly TRBD1 on 5 matching bases. The germline gives CDR1 SEHNR, CDR2 FQNEAQ (reference sequence). The CDR3 runs 16 residues. V lost 0 bases, J lost 2 bases, and 11 bases lay in between. The CDR3 loop is CASSLALRVSKNIQYF. DNA of the CDR3: TGTGCCAGCAGCTTAGCCCTCAGGGTGTCCAAAAACATTCAGTACTTC.

The rearrangement uses TRBV21-1 and TRBJ2-3; the DNA was not compared with TRBD1, the D call given in the table. TRBV21-1 is a known pseudogene. The CDR3 runs 15 residues. The chain's CDR3 is CASSKVAGPTDTQYF. The CDR3 DNA sequence: TGTGCCAGCAGCAAAGTCGCAGGGCCGACAGATACGCAGTATTTT.

This chain connects TRBV9 to TRBJ2-7, with 13 bases that match TRBD2. V lost 3 bases, J lost 2 bases, and 5 bases stayed unmatched. This CDR3 is 16 amino acids long. CDR1 is SGDLS and CDR2 is YYNGEE in the germline V gene. The CDR3 sequence: CASSGLAGGTPYEQYF. In DNA form, the CDR3 reads TGTGCCAGCAGCGGACTAGCGGGGGGAACCCCCTACGAGCAGTACTTC.